This T cell receptor beta chain was captured by sequencing in a study of cytomegalovirus exposure and HLA in healthy donors. Study context: Ancestry clustering placed about 86% of under 450 genotyped donors in the Caucasian-associated cluster. Study results and limitations: A prior analysis recorded that most TCR beta V segments were productive about 90% or about 30% of the time.

A word on this clone: Its antigen remains unknown.

The CDR3 contains 16 residues. Losses at the gene ends were 3 bases for V and 2 bases for J; bases not matched to a gene: 4. CDR1 is KGHSH, CDR2 LQKENI, per germline. Primers for the PCR totalled 60 Vbeta and 13 Jbeta. TCRdb's table, derived via immunoSEQ multiplex PCR, lists solely in-frame clones and lacks some. The table shows about 180,000 clones, with 70% to 80% occurring only once. The sample was PBMCs. The rearrangement uses TRBV18 and TRBJ2-2; the match to TRBD2 covers 9 bases. This sequence originates from a man between 60 and 75 years old in good health and CMV-seronegative. In DNA form, the CDR3 reads TGTGCCAGCTCACCCCGAGCGGGGGGTAACACCGGGGAGCTGTTTTTT. Translated, it gives CASSPRAGGNTGELFF.